This T cell receptor beta chain was retrieved from a study of blood T cell repertoires in COVID-19. Study-wide context: There were acute and convalescent COVID-19 samples, and they came from the United States, Italy and Spain. The analysed material was cDNA or gDNA that came from T cells, B-cell-depleted T cells, or PBMCs.

This clone was counted a single time. Per the study methods: By means of reference gene primer amplification, nucleated cell counts were estimated. TCRdb keeps only in-frame clones here, not all; method: immunoSEQ multiplex PCR. V, J and clone size reflect that table, while D and trimming were determined from the DNA. The data hold around 250,000 clones, with around 83% observed a single time. V gave up 5 bases and J gave up 1 base; unmatched junction bases: 12. The CDR3 extends over 19 amino acids. Per germline, CDR1 LNHDA and CDR2 SQIVND (reference sequence). The rearrangement joins TRBV19 to TRBJ2-5; 14 nucleotides line up with TRBD2. The TCR was taken from a man aged 25 to 45 who had recovered from COVID-19. The source material was peripheral blood. CDR3 DNA: TGTGCCAGTAGTGCAGGACTAGCGGGGGGCCATACATTCCAAGAGACCCAGTACTTC. Translating it yields CASSAGLAGGHTFQETQYF.